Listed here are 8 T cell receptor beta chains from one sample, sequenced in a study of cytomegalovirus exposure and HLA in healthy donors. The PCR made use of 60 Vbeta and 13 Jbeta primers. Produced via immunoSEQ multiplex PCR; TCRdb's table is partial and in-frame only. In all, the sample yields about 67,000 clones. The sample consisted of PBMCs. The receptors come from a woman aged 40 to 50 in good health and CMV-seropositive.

CDR3 DNA: TGTGCCAGCGCGGGACTAGCGGCGAATGAGCAGTTCTTC. It specifies CASAGLAANEQFF. This sequence joins TRBV6-5 and TRBJ2-1, with TRBD2 matching over 11 bases. The V gene end was trimmed by 8 bases and the J gene end by 7 bases; junction bases not matched to a gene: 4. The CDR3 is 13 amino acids. Germline CDR1 is MNHEY and CDR2 is SVGAGI.

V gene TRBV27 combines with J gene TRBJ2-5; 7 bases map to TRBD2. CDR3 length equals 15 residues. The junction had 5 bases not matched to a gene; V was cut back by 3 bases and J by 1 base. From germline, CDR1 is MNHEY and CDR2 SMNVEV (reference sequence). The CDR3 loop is CASSFGGRPQETQYF. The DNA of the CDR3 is TGTGCCAGCAGTTTCGGCGGGAGACCCCAAGAGACCCAGTACTTC.

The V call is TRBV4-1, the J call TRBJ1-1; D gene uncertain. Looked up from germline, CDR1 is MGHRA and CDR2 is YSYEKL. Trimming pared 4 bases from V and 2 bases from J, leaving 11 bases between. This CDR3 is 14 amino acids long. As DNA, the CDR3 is TGCGCCAGCAGCCGCCACACGGGAAACACTGAAGCTTTCTTT. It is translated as CASSRHTGNTEAFF.

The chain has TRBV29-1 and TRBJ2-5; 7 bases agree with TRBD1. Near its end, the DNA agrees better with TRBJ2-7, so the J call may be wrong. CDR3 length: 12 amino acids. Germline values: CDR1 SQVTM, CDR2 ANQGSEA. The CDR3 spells CSVGDSGYEQYF. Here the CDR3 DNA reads TGCAGCGTGGGGGACAGTGGCTACGAGCAGTACTTC.

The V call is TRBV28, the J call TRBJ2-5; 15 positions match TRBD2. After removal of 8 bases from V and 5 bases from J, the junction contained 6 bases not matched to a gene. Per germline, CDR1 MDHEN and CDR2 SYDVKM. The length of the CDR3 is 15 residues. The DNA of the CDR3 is TGTGCCAGCCTGAGGACTAGCGGGGGGGGTGAGACCCAGTACTTC. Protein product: CASLRTSGGGETQYF.

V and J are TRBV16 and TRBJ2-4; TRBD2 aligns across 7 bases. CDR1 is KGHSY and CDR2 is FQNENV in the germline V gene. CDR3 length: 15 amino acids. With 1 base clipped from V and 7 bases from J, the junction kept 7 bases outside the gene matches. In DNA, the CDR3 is TGTGCCAGCAGCCAATGGGGGGGAATGAGGAACATTCAGTACTTC. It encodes CASSQWGGMRNIQYF.

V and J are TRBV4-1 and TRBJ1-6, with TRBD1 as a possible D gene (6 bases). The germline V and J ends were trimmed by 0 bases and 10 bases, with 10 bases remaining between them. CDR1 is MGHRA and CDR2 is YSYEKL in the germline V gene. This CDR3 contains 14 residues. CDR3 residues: CASSQDQGRSPLHF. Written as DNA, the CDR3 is TGCGCCAGCAGCCAAGACCAGGGGCGCTCACCCCTCCACTTT.

CDR3 residues: CASKGPTEAFF. The CDR3 DNA follows: TGTGCCAGCAAGGGGCCAACTGAAGCTTTCTTT. V usage is TRBV5-5 and J usage is TRBJ1-1; D might be TRBD1 (5 bases). From germline, CDR1 is SGHKS and CDR2 YYEKEE (reference sequence). V was clipped by 6 bases and J by 5 bases, with 8 bases between them. CDR3 length: 11 amino acids.